Below, 27 T cell receptor beta chains from the same sample are listed, as sequenced in a study of lymphopenia after photon versus proton radiotherapy. Profiling relied on immunoSEQ multiplex PCR, and the TCRdb table lists in-frame clones only, not all of them. Of approximately 170,000 clones listed, about 88% are singletons. This specimen was peripheral blood, taken from a patient treated with photon-based radiotherapy. Receptors originate from a man aged 45 to 65 with gastric cancer.

J is TRBJ2-7 and V is TRBV27; TRBD1 is a possible D gene (6 bases). Germline CDR1 reads MNHEY; CDR2 reads SMNVEV (reference sequence). Trimming took 4 bases from V and 0 from J, leaving 10 bases between them. The CDR3 extends over 14 amino acids. The CDR3 reads CASSSDRNSYEQYF. In nucleotides, the CDR3 is TGTGCCAGCAGTTCCGACAGGAACTCCTACGAGCAGTACTTC.

The V call is TRBV14, the J call TRBJ1-2; TRBD1 might be the D (5 bases). This CDR3 contains 14 residues. In germline, CDR1 is SGHDN, CDR2 FVKESK. V was clipped by 5 bases and J by 5 bases, with 15 bases between them. For the CDR3, the DNA is TGTGCCAGCAGCGACAGAACCCGTCTTTATGGCTACACCTTC. Its translation is CASSDRTRLYGYTF.

This sequence joins TRBV2 and TRBJ2-4; 7 bases are a match to TRBD1. CDR1 is SNHLY and CDR2 is FYNNEI in the germline V gene. This CDR3 has 13 amino acids. V dropped 5 bases and J dropped 8; count of bases not matched to a gene: 6. CDR3 sequence: CASSFDTGDIQYF. The CDR3 bases are TGTGCCAGCAGTTTTGACACAGGGGACATTCAGTACTTC.

The genes are TRBV2 and TRBJ1-2; 8 nucleotides line up with TRBD1. There are 17 residues in the CDR3. CDR1 is SNHLY, CDR2 FYNNEI, per germline. V was clipped by 2 bases and J by 0 bases; unmatched bases: 8. Written as DNA, the CDR3 is TGTGCCAGCAGTGAAATCCGGGACAGGCCTGCTAACTATGGCTACACCTTC. This codes for CASSEIRDRPANYGYTF. Complete variable domain (other parts from reference TRBV2 and TRBJ1-2): EPEVTQTPSHQVTQMGQEVILRCVPISNHLYFYWYRQILGQKVEFLVSFYNNEISEKSEIFDDQFSVERPDGSNFTLKIRSTKLEDSAMYFCASSEIRDRPANYGYTFGSGTRLTVV.

The rearrangement joins TRBV19 to TRBJ2-7; no clear D. The V gene's germline CDR1 is LNHDA and CDR2 SQIVND (reference sequence). This CDR3 spans 14 amino acids. Deletions cut 3 bases from V and 0 bases from J, with 9 bases between. In nucleotides, the CDR3 is TGTGCCAGTAGTATCGCCGGAAACTCCTACGAGCAGTACTTC. Amino acids: CASSIAGNSYEQYF.

The genes are TRBV6-1 and TRBJ2-7; D call uncertain. The CDR3 totals 15 residues. The V and J ends lost 1 base and 3 bases respectively, with 13 bases between them. CDR1 MNHNS and CDR2 SASEGT come from the germline V gene. In nucleotides, the CDR3 is TGTGCCAGCAGTGAAGAATGGCACCGTCGCTACGAGCAGTACTTC. It encodes CASSEEWHRRYEQYF.

The chain carries TRBV7-2 and TRBJ2-1; D could derive from TRBD1 or TRBD2 (5 bases each). The CDR3 contains 14 residues. Germline CDR1 is SGHTA and CDR2 is FQGNSA. V was cut by 0 bases and J by 8 bases, with 11 bases left in between. CDR3 DNA sequence: TGTGCCAGCAGCTTAGCGCGGAGAGGGGATGAGCAGTTCTTC. It codes for CASSLARRGDEQFF.

V is TRBV5-6 and J is TRBJ2-7; D might be TRBD1 or TRBD2, each matching 5 bases. Trimming took 1 base from V and 0 from J, leaving 8 bases between them. Germline V gene data show CDR1 as SGHDT and CDR2 as YYEEEE. This CDR3 contains 14 residues. The CDR3 here is CASSLPGPSYEQYF. As DNA, the CDR3 is TGTGCCAGCAGCTTGCCGGGGCCCTCCTACGAGCAGTACTTC.

The chain joins TRBV5-4 to TRBJ2-1; no reliable D call. Per germline, CDR1 SGHNT and CDR2 YYREEE (reference sequence). The length of the CDR3 is 11 residues. V lost 4 bases, J lost 4 bases, and 3 bases lay in between. The CDR3 loop reads CASSAYNEQFF. In DNA, the CDR3 is TGTGCCAGCAGCGCGTACAATGAGCAGTTCTTC.

V and J are TRBV7-9 and TRBJ1-1, with TRBD1 as a possible D gene (5 bases). V shed 5 bases and J shed 4 bases, with 14 bases lying between them. Germline V gene sequence: CDR1 SEHNR, CDR2 FQNEAQ (reference sequence). The CDR3 has 14 residues. Here the CDR3 reads CASSRDGGITEAFF. The CDR3, as DNA: TGTGCCAGCAGCCGGGACGGTGGTATCACTGAAGCTTTCTTT.

The CDR3 DNA is TGTGCCAGCAGCTCCTTTTGGACGGGGGACCAAGAGACCCAGTACTTC. Amino acid sequence: CASSSFWTGDQETQYF. V gene TRBV11-2 combines with J gene TRBJ2-5; D possibly corresponds to TRBD2 (6 bases). Germline V gene lookup returns CDR1 SGHAT and CDR2 FQNNGV. The CDR3 length is 16 residues. Trimming left V 4 bases short and J 0 bases short, with 15 bases between.

The chain employs TRBV7-9 and TRBJ2-7, with 10 bases lining up with TRBD1. This CDR3 is built from 17 residues. Trimming removed 3 bases from V and 0 bases from J; junction bases left unmatched: 8. Germline V lookup: CDR1 SEHNR, CDR2 FQNEAQ (reference sequence). Here the CDR3 reads CASSFFMGQGSSYEQYF. The CDR3 DNA sequence: TGTGCCAGCAGCTTTTTTATGGGACAGGGGTCCTCCTACGAGCAGTACTTC.

V and J are TRBV4-2 and TRBJ1-2; tentative D call: TRBD1 (6 bases). Germline V gene lookup returns CDR1 LGHNA and CDR2 YNFKEQ. The V end was cut by 2 bases, the J end by 4 bases, with 8 bases between. The CDR3 length is 13 residues. The CDR3 is CASSQTGTYGYTF. DNA for the CDR3: TGTGCCAGCAGCCAAACAGGGACCTATGGCTACACCTTC.

The chain recombines TRBV4-1 with TRBJ2-1, with a weak D call TRBD2 (5 bases). Germline V CDR1 and CDR2: MGHRA, YSYEKL. The CDR3 covers 15 residues. V shed 4 bases and J shed 8 bases, with 18 bases lying between them. CDR3 region: CASSPGPGSFYEQFF. DNA of the CDR3: TGCGCCAGCAGCCCCGGGCCTGGGAGCTTCTATGAGCAGTTCTTC.

The chain couples TRBV10-3 to TRBJ2-7; D unclear. Deletions cut 0 bases from V and 6 bases from J, with 12 bases between. The CDR3 totals 14 residues. CDR1 and CDR2 from the germline V gene are ENHRY and SYGVKD. In DNA form, the CDR3 reads TGTGCCATCAGTGAGTCATTGGGCCCCACCGAGCAGTACTTC. Protein product: CAISESLGPTEQYF.

The genes are TRBV28 and TRBJ2-1; TRBD2 is a possible D gene (5 bases). This CDR3 has 12 amino acids. Germline assignment: CDR1 MDHEN and CDR2 SYDVKM. Between the trimmed V and J ends, which lost 3 bases and 7 bases, there was a span of 7 bases. CDR3 residues: CASSLRVNEQFF. The CDR3 DNA is TGTGCCAGCAGTTTGAGGGTGAATGAGCAGTTCTTC.

The chain recombines TRBV28 with TRBJ2-7; TRBD2 matches at 11 bases. Trimming cost V 6 bases and J 3 bases; bases outside gene matches: 13. Germline V CDR1 and CDR2: MDHEN, SYDVKM. CDR3 size: 17 residues. DNA for the CDR3: TGTGCCAGCAGCCGCGTAGCTCGACTAGCGGGACACTACGAGCAGTACTTC. It specifies CASSRVARLAGHYEQYF.

J is TRBJ1-1 and V is TRBV27; D unresolved. The CDR3 totals 14 residues. The V gene lost 8 bases and the J gene lost 7 bases, with 20 bases spanning the gap. CDR1 and CDR2 (germline): MNHEY, SMNVEV (reference sequence). CDR3 in amino acids: CASRTLEGRGEAFF. The CDR3 DNA reads as TGTGCCAGCCGTACCCTAGAGGGTCGGGGTGAAGCTTTCTTT.

V gene TRBV7-2 combines with J gene TRBJ2-1; tentative D call: TRBD2 (6 bases). This CDR3 region has 15 residues. Trimming shortened V by 1 base and J by 5 bases, and 12 bases separated the two germline ends. Germline CDR1 reads SGHTA; CDR2 reads FQGNSA. CDR3 coding DNA: TGTGCCAGCAGCTTAGACTCGGGACTGAACAATGAGCAGTTCTTC. Translating gives CASSLDSGLNNEQFF.

There are a few counts of this clone. The V and J genes are TRBV27 and TRBJ2-4, with 8 bases lining up with TRBD1. The trim removed 6 bases at V and 6 bases at J, leaving 4 bases unmatched. CDR1 MNHEY and CDR2 SMNVEV come from the germline V gene (reference sequence). The CDR3 runs 13 residues. This CDR3 reads CASRPTGVNIQYF. In DNA form, the CDR3 reads TGTGCCAGCAGACCGACAGGGGTAAACATTCAGTACTTC.

A single count supports this clone. This rearrangement joins TRBV25-1 to TRBJ2-1, with a weak D call TRBD1 (6 bases). Trimming removed 3 bases at V and 2 bases at J, with 11 bases between. The CDR3 runs to 15 residues. Germline assignment: CDR1 MGHDK and CDR2 SYGVNS. Written as DNA, the CDR3 is TGTGCCAGCAGTGAGACAGGCGGTACCTACAATGAGCAGTTCTTC. This translates into CASSETGGTYNEQFF.

This chain connects TRBV5-4 to TRBJ2-2; 13 bases agree with TRBD2. The CDR3 extends over 17 amino acids. Germline-derived CDR1 and CDR2 are SGHNT and YYREEE (reference sequence). The junction had 7 bases not matched to a gene; V was cut back by 3 bases and J by 5 bases. DNA of the CDR3: TGTGCCAGCAGCTCGGGACTAGCGGGATGGGGAACCGGGGAGCTGTTTTTT. It encodes CASSSGLAGWGTGELFF. Together with reference TRBV5-4 and TRBJ2-2, the CDR3 gives the full variable domain: ETGVTQSPTHLIKTRGQQVTLRCSSQSGHNTVSWYQQALGQGPQFIFQYYREEENGRGNFPPRFSGLQFPNYSSELNVNALELDDSALYLCASSSGLAGWGTGELFFGEGSRLTVL.

This chain links TRBV9 with TRBJ2-4; D is unclear. Germline V gene lookup returns CDR1 SGDLS and CDR2 YYNGEE. The CDR3 contains 15 residues. The V gene lost 4 bases and the J gene lost 0 bases, with 11 bases spanning the gap. DNA for the CDR3: TGTGCCAGCAGCCCCGACACCTTAGCCAAAAACATTCAGTACTTC. Translated, it gives CASSPDTLAKNIQYF.

The J gene is TRBJ2-2, the V gene TRBV7-9; D remains unclear. The V gene's germline CDR1 is SEHNR and CDR2 FQNEAQ (reference sequence). The CDR3 is 14 residues long. V dropped 1 base and J dropped 1 base, with 4 bases sitting between them. The CDR3 nucleotides are TGTGCCAGCAGCTTAGTCGTGAACACCGGGGAGCTGTTTTTT. This codes for CASSLVVNTGELFF.

The chain uses TRBV5-4 and TRBJ1-1; 9 bases are a match to TRBD1. V shed 9 bases and J 1 base; nucleotides not matched to a gene: 10. The CDR3 is made up of 15 amino acids. Germline CDR1 is SGHNT and CDR2 is YYREEE (reference sequence). The CDR3 bases are TGTGCCACCAAACCCCCGACAGGGGGGAACACTGAAGCTTTCTTT. Protein product: CATKPPTGGNTEAFF. The entire variable domain, with the rest obtained from reference TRBV5-4 and TRBJ1-1, is as follows: ETGVTQSPTHLIKTRGQQVTLRCSSQSGHNTVSWYQQALGQGPQFIFQYYREEENGRGNFPPRFSGLQFPNYSSELNVNALELDDSALYLCATKPPTGGNTEAFFGQGTRLTVV.

This chain connects TRBV2 to TRBJ2-5; TRBD2 matches at 8 bases. There are 14 residues in the CDR3. V shed 8 bases and J 5 bases; nucleotides not matched to a gene: 10. CDR1 and CDR2 from the germline V gene are SNHLY and FYNNEI. Here the CDR3 DNA reads TGTGCCAGCTTAGCCGGACTAGCCGGGGAGACCCAGTACTTC. This translates into CASLAGLAGETQYF.

J is TRBJ1-4 and V is TRBV5-6; TRBD1 is a possible D gene (6 bases). This CDR3 has 16 amino acids. Trimming took off 1 base at V and 3 bases at J, with 13 bases between the two ends. Germline V gene data show CDR1 as SGHDT and CDR2 as YYEEEE. The chain's CDR3 is CASSLWQGLANEKLFF. In DNA form, the CDR3 reads TGTGCCAGCAGCTTGTGGCAGGGGTTGGCTAATGAAAAACTGTTTTTT.